A selection of T cell receptor beta chains follows, all from one sample in a study of cytotoxic CD8 clonotypes in ibrutinib-treated CLL. The table came from immunoSEQ multiplex PCR; TCRdb's copy has only in-frame clones and leaves some out. Seen here are about 150,000 clones, 79% observed once, and the top ten hold over 10%. Sequencing used PBMCs, obtained after 12 months of ibrutinib treatment. These receptors all stem from a human donor with chronic lymphocytic leukemia. Both conserved end residues are part of each CDR3. D genes are given only for firm matches. Only part of the rows carry a size: once, few, many, or a class if the clone is expanded.

J | V | D | size | CDR3 | DNA
TRBJ2-7 | TRBV6-1 | . | . | CASSEHYSSYEQYF | TGTGCCAGCAGTGAACACTACAGCTCCTACGAGCAGTACTTC
TRBJ2-1 | TRBV7-8 | TRBD2 | . | CASSIKIAGANNEQFF | TGTGCCAGCAGCATCAAGATAGCGGGAGCAAACAATGAGCAGTTCTTC
TRBJ2-1 | TRBV28 | . | . | CASSPPGYNEQFF | TGTGCCAGCAGTCCGCCGGGGTACAATGAGCAGTTCTTC
TRBJ2-1 | TRBV30 | . | . | CALASGTGPFSEQFF | TGTGCCTTAGCTAGCGGGACAGGGCCTTTCAGTGAGCAGTTCTTC
TRBJ2-4 | TRBV7-9 | . | . | CASSRGWNIQYF | TGTGCCAGCAGCCGCGGGTGGAACATTCAGTACTTC
TRBJ1-1 | TRBV18 | . | . | CASSPQAIRTEAFF | TGTGCCAGCTCACCACAGGCGATCAGGACTGAAGCTTTCTTT
TRBJ2-5 | TRBV4-2 | . | . | CASSQGLASETQYF | TGTGCCAGCAGCCAAGGCCTAGCGTCGGAGACCCAGTACTTC
TRBJ2-3 | TRBV11-3 | . | . | CASSLGVDTQYF | TGTGCCAGCAGCTTAGGAGTAGATACGCAGTATTTT
TRBJ2-2 | TRBV28 | TRBD2 | . | CASRTSGTDGELFF | TGTGCCAGCCGGACTAGCGGGACGGACGGGGAGCTGTTTTTT
TRBJ2-7 | TRBV2 | TRBD1 | . | CASSDRTGYRFYEQYF | TGTGCCAGCAGTGATAGGACAGGATACCGCTTCTACGAGCAGTACTTC
TRBJ2-1 | TRBV6-6 | . | . | CASSPHGGNNNEQFF | TGTGCCAGCAGTCCCCACGGCGGGAACAACAATGAGCAGTTCTTC
TRBJ1-2 | TRBV18 | . | few | CASSPLSWGNYGYTF | TGTGCCAGCTCACCACTGAGTTGGGGTAACTATGGCTACACCTTC
TRBJ1-5 | TRBV6-1 | . | . | CASSDARRSAQHF | TGTGCCAGCAGTGACGCAAGAAGATCGGCCCAGCATTTT
TRBJ2-7 | TRBV15 | . | few | CATSSGLDTDEQYF | TGTGCCACCAGCAGCGGACTTGATACGGACGAGCAGTACTTC
TRBJ2-3 | TRBV27 | . | . | CASSFVRIGQRSTDTQYF | TGTGCCAGCAGTTTCGTCCGCATCGGGCAGCGTAGCACAGATACGCAGTATTTT
TRBJ2-7 | TRBV6-5 | . | . | CASSYSGAKAYEQYF | TGTGCCAGCAGTTACTCTGGGGCGAAAGCCTACGAGCAGTACTTC
TRBJ2-7 | TRBV28 | . | once | CASSPLGTASYEQYF | TGTGCCAGCAGTCCTCTGGGGACCGCCTCCTACGAGCAGTACTTC
TRBJ1-3 | TRBV18 | . | few | CASSPRTNSGNTIYF | TGTGCCAGCTCACCAAGGACGAACTCTGGAAACACCATATATTTT
TRBJ2-3 | TRBV30 | . | once | CAWSVYRADTQYF | TGTGCCTGGAGTGTATACCGGGCAGATACGCAGTATTTT
TRBJ2-7 | TRBV20-1 | . | . | CSASGGYEQYF | TGCAGTGCTAGCGGGGGCTACGAGCAGTACTTC
TRBJ2-7 | TRBV28 | . | . | CASTSWAGSSYEQYF | TGTGCCAGCACCTCCTGGGCAGGGAGCTCCTACGAGCAGTACTTC
TRBJ2-1 | TRBV5-1 | TRBD2 | . | CASSDGRAGNEQFF | TGCGCCAGCAGCGACGGGAGGGCCGGGAATGAGCAGTTCTTC
TRBJ2-1 | TRBV30 | TRBD2 | once | CAWTGTSGYNEQFF | TGTGCCTGGACTGGGACTAGCGGATACAATGAGCAGTTCTTC